These 24 T cell receptor beta chains came from one sample sequenced in a study of cytomegalovirus exposure and HLA in healthy donors. Sequencing used immunoSEQ multiplex PCR; TCRdb keeps in-frame clones, though not all of them. The profile shows about 110,000 clones, around 89% of them singletons. Material: PBMCs. These TCRs come from a woman in her twenties or thirties in good health and CMV-seropositive.

This clone was picked up a small number of times. This CDR3 is also generated by other DNA sequences in the sample. Written as DNA, the CDR3 is TGTGCCAGCAGTTTAGGCGGGAATGAGCAGTTCTTC. It is translated as CASSLGGNEQFF. This chain joins TRBV27 and TRBJ2-1, with a tentative D call TRBD2 (5 bases). Between the trimmed V and J ends, which lost 2 bases and 7 bases, there was a span of 6 bases. The CDR3 length is 12 residues. Germline V CDR1 and CDR2: MNHEY, SMNVEV (reference sequence).

V gene TRBV6-5 combines with J gene TRBJ1-2, with a possible D match to TRBD1 (5 bases). Germline V lookup: CDR1 MNHEY, CDR2 SVGAGI. The CDR3 runs to 15 residues. Trimming pared 4 bases from V and 5 bases from J, leaving 17 bases between. The CDR3 nucleotides read TGTGCCAGCAGTTCGCGTGGGGGGGGGAAATATGGCTACACCTTC. Its protein is CASSSRGGGKYGYTF.

The chain has TRBV4-3 and TRBJ2-1; 8 nucleotides match TRBD1. The CDR3 is made up of 16 amino acids. Losses at the gene ends were 0 bases for V and 4 bases for J; bases not matched to a gene: 5. Germline CDR1 and CDR2: LGHNA and YSLEER. DNA of the CDR3: TGCGCCAGCAGCCAAGATACGCAGGGGGCGTACAATGAGCAGTTCTTC. Its protein is CASSQDTQGAYNEQFF.

The chain recombines TRBV19 with TRBJ2-1; no definite D call. Trimming took off 2 bases at V and 3 bases at J, with 5 bases between the two ends. The germline CDR1 and CDR2 sequences are LNHDA and SQIVND (reference sequence). CDR3 length equals 13 residues. The CDR3 loop reads CASSITDYNEQFF. CDR3 in DNA: TGTGCCAGTAGTATAACAGACTACAATGAGCAGTTCTTC.

The chain links TRBV25-1 to TRBJ2-5, with 7 nucleotides matching TRBD2. The germline gives CDR1 MGHDK, CDR2 SYGVNS. The J segment lost 5 bases and the V segment lost 0 bases, leaving 6 bases of the junction unmatched. The CDR3 is 15 amino acids. CDR3 sequence: CASSEYPTSRETQYF. The CDR3 coding sequence is TGTGCCAGCAGTGAATACCCGACTAGCCGGGAGACCCAGTACTTC.

The chain uses TRBV18 and TRBJ2-7; TRBD1 matches 7 bases. This CDR3 has 12 amino acids. From germline, CDR1 is KGHSH and CDR2 LQKENI. The V segment lost 5 bases and the J segment 6 bases; nucleotides outside the gene matches: 4. Here the CDR3 reads CASSNTGVEQYF. The CDR3 DNA is TGTGCCAGCTCAAATACAGGGGTCGAGCAGTACTTC.

The rearrangement joins TRBV7-2 to TRBJ1-6; D gene ambiguous. Germline V gives CDR1 SGHTA, CDR2 FQGNSA. V lost 0 bases and J 7 bases, leaving 7 bases between the germline ends. The CDR3 is 14 residues long. CDR3 in DNA: TGTGCCAGCAGCTTAGCGTTGAGAAATTCACCCCTCCACTTT. Protein: CASSLALRNSPLHF.

This chain uses TRBV4-1 with TRBJ1-2; perhaps TRBD1 as D (6 bases). The CDR3 is 12 residues long. CDR1 is MGHRA and CDR2 is YSYEKL in the germline V gene. With 1 base removed from V and 8 bases from J, the gap between germline ends came to 8 bases. Here the CDR3 reads CASSQAGVGYTF. In nucleotides, the CDR3 is TGCGCCAGCAGCCAAGCAGGGGTCGGCTACACCTTC.

The chain joins TRBV28 to TRBJ2-6; D is unresolved. This CDR3 region has 15 residues. V was trimmed by 2 bases and J by 0 bases, leaving 5 bases between them. Germline V gives CDR1 MDHEN, CDR2 SYDVKM. The CDR3 protein is CASSLGLSGANVLTF. Here the CDR3 DNA reads TGTGCCAGCAGTTTAGGCCTCTCTGGGGCCAACGTCCTGACTTTC.

The chain recombines TRBV5-1 with TRBJ2-1; 8 nucleotides line up with TRBD2. This CDR3 contains 15 residues. Germline V gene data show CDR1 as SGHRS and CDR2 as YFSETQ. J was trimmed by 5 bases and V by 2 bases; bases with no gene match: 6. This CDR3 is CASSLAGALNNEQFF. DNA of the CDR3: TGCGCCAGCAGCTTAGCGGGGGCATTAAACAATGAGCAGTTCTTC. The full variable domain, in which reference TRBV5-1 and TRBJ2-1 provide the parts outside the CDR3, is KAGVTQTPRYLIKTRGQQVTLSCSPISGHRSVSWYQQTPGQGLQFLFEYFSETQRNKGNFPGRFSGRQFSNSRSEMNVSTLELGDSALYLCASSLAGALNNEQFFGPGTRLTVL.

This chain links TRBV7-2 with TRBJ2-5; 11 bases agree with TRBD2. CDR1 is SGHTA and CDR2 is FQGNSA in the germline V gene. This CDR3 is 16 amino acids long. Unmatched junction bases numbered 7, after V lost 6 bases and J lost 1 base. CDR3 nucleotide sequence: TGTGCCAGCAGTATCCTAGCGGGGGGCCTCCAAGAGACCCAGTACTTC. This sequence encodes CASSILAGGLQETQYF.

This clone has only a few counts. The V and J genes are TRBV6-5 and TRBJ1-2; D might be TRBD1 (5 bases). The V end was cut by 2 bases, the J end by 7 bases, with 17 bases between. This CDR3 contains 15 residues. Germline CDR1 and CDR2: MNHEY and SVGAGI. The CDR3 DNA is TGTGCCAGCAGTTACCTGGGCAGGGATAGGTCTGGCTACACCTTC. Amino acid sequence: CASSYLGRDRSGYTF.

This chain uses TRBV6-1 with TRBJ2-5, with 14 bases matching TRBD2. CDR3 size: 16 residues. V shed 4 bases, J shed 1 base, and the junction held 2 bases outside the gene matches. The germline V gene has CDR1 MNHNS and CDR2 SASEGT. The chain's CDR3 is CASSATSGGGQETQYF. CDR3 in DNA: TGTGCCAGCAGTGCGACTAGCGGGGGGGGCCAAGAGACCCAGTACTTC.

This clone was recorded only once. J is TRBJ2-5 and V is TRBV12-5; 13 bases line up with TRBD2. Germline V gives CDR1 LGHNT, CDR2 FRNRAP. V shed 2 bases, J shed 4 bases, and the junction held 4 bases outside the gene matches. This CDR3 contains 16 residues. CDR3: CASGLTSGRALETQYF. DNA for the CDR3: TGTGCTAGTGGTTTGACTAGCGGGAGGGCCTTAGAGACCCAGTACTTC.

The chain recombines TRBV10-1 with TRBJ2-7; 11 bases line up with TRBD2. CDR1 is WNHNN, CDR2 SYGVQD, per germline (reference sequence). Losses at the gene ends were 6 bases for V and 4 bases for J; bases not matched to a gene: 11. The CDR3 totals 16 residues. CDR3: CASRDDLRLAGYEQYF. The CDR3 nucleotides read TGCGCCAGCAGAGATGACCTCCGACTAGCGGGGTACGAGCAGTACTTC.

A few counts support this clone. V and J are TRBV6-1 and TRBJ1-5; D is ambiguous. The CDR3 consists of 13 residues. CDR1 is MNHNS, CDR2 SASEGT, per germline. Trimming left V 8 bases short and J 5 bases short, with 13 bases between. CDR3 in amino acids: CASLARTDQPQHF. The DNA of the CDR3 is TGTGCCAGCCTAGCCAGGACCGATCAGCCCCAGCATTTT.

The V call is TRBV7-3, the J call TRBJ2-1; TRBD1 agrees at 7 bases. The CDR3 sequence is 11 residues long. Germline CDR1 SGHTA, CDR2 FQGTGA. Unmatched junction bases numbered 0, after V lost 4 bases and J lost 9 bases. The CDR3 here is CASSSGGEQFF. Written as DNA, the CDR3 is TGTGCCAGCAGCTCAGGGGGTGAGCAGTTCTTC. Full variable domain (rest looked up from reference TRBV7-3 and TRBJ2-1): GAGVSQTPSNKVTEKGKYVELRCDPISGHTALYWYRQSLGQGPEFLIYFQGTGAADDSGLPNDRFFAVRPEGSVSTLKIQRTERGDSAVYLCASSSGGEQFFGPGTRLTVL.

The table lists this clone with a few counts. The rearrangement joins TRBV7-2 to TRBJ2-5; the match to TRBD2 covers 7 bases. This CDR3 is 15 amino acids long. Trimming at V came to 1 base and at J to 4 bases, leaving 6 bases not matched to a gene. Germline V lookup: CDR1 SGHTA, CDR2 FQGNSA. This CDR3 is CASSLVAGARETQYF. The CDR3, as DNA: TGTGCCAGCAGCTTAGTGGCGGGAGCAAGAGAGACCCAGTACTTC.

This chain connects TRBV6-1 to TRBJ2-3, with D unresolved. CDR3 length: 14 residues. Between the trimmed V and J ends, which lost 6 bases and 0 bases, there was a span of 10 bases. Germline values: CDR1 MNHNS, CDR2 SASEGT. CDR3 in DNA: TGTGCCAGCAGGTCCCCGGGTAGCACAGATACGCAGTATTTT. This codes for CASRSPGSTDTQYF.

The chain is built from TRBV19 and TRBJ1-1; D gene uncertain. From germline, CDR1 is LNHDA and CDR2 SQIVND (reference sequence). The CDR3 has 11 residues. Trimming cost V 7 bases and J 7 bases, with 10 bases left between them. For the CDR3, the DNA is TGTGCCAGTACACGTCTCGGTGAAGCTTTCTTT. Translated: CASTRLGEAFF.

The chain combines TRBV10-1 with TRBJ2-4; 7 positions match TRBD2. Germline V CDR1 and CDR2: WNHNN, SYGVQD (reference sequence). The CDR3 extends over 19 amino acids. Trimming at V came to 8 bases and at J to 0 bases, leaving 19 bases not matched to a gene. Here the CDR3 reads CASFRTTGGHRLAKNIQYF. For the CDR3, the DNA is TGCGCCAGCTTCAGAACCACGGGGGGTCACCGCCTAGCCAAAAACATTCAGTACTTC.

The rearrangement joins TRBV2 to TRBJ1-5; tentative D call: TRBD1 (6 bases). This CDR3 spans 14 amino acids. Germline CDR1 and CDR2: SNHLY and FYNNEI. V was pared by 2 bases and J by 8 bases, with 13 bases between. The CDR3 spells CASSEIDRLEPQHF. As DNA, the CDR3 is TGTGCCAGCAGTGAAATAGACAGGTTGGAGCCCCAGCATTTT.

This clone turned up a few times. The genes are TRBV2 and TRBJ1-2; the match to TRBD1 covers 9 bases. V gave up 9 bases and J gave up 4 bases; unmatched junction bases: 12. The CDR3 has 15 residues. Per the germline V gene, CDR1 is SNHLY and CDR2 is FYNNEI. This chain's CDR3 is CASSEQGASSYGYTF. The DNA for the CDR3 is TGTGCCAGTTCGGAACAGGGGGCCTCTAGCTATGGCTACACCTTC.

The rearrangement joins TRBV10-3 to TRBJ1-6, with 7 bases fitting TRBD1. CDR3 length equals 17 residues. With V trimmed by 0 bases and J by 3 bases, 5 bases remained unmatched. The germline V gene has CDR1 ENHRY and CDR2 SYGVKD. This CDR3 is CAISESKGAGYNSPLHF. For the CDR3, the DNA is TGTGCCATCAGTGAGTCGAAGGGGGCGGGCTATAATTCACCCCTCCACTTT.